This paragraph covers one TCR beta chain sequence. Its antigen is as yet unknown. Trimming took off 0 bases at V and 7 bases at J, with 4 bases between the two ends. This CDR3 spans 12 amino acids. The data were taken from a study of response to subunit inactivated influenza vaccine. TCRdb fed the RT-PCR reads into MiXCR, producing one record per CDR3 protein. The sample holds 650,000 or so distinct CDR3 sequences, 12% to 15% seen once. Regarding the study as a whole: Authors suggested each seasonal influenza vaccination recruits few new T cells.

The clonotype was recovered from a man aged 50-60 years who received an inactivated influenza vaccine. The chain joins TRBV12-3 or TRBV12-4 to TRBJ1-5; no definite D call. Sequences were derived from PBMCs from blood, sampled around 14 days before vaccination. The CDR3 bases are TGTGCCAGCAGTTTAGCCCACCAGCCCCAGCATTTT. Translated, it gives CASSLAHQPQHF.